A single sample is the source of the 22 T cell receptor beta chains below, sequenced in a study of brain T cells in children with intractable seizures. TCRdb's table, derived via immunoSEQ multiplex PCR, lists solely in-frame clones and lacks some. Here the sample spans fewer than 150,000 clones, 85% to 95% being singletons. The starting material was peripheral blood, obtained at surgery. Receptors originate from a boy in the first two years of life with hemimegalencephaly and intractable seizures.

This clone was counted once. CDR3 in amino acids: CASSQVPDSEAFF. CDR3 sequence (DNA): TGTGCCAGCAGCCAGGTACCGGATTCTGAAGCTTTCTTT. This chain connects TRBV14 to TRBJ1-1; D is undetermined. Germline-derived CDR1 and CDR2 are SGHDN and FVKESK. Between the trimmed V and J ends, which lost 3 bases and 6 bases, there was a span of 11 bases. The CDR3 loop spans 13 amino acids.

The chain has TRBV5-6 and TRBJ2-1, with 8 positions matching TRBD2. The CDR3 covers 16 residues. Germline CDR1 and CDR2: SGHDT and YYEEEE. J lost 3 bases, V lost 0 bases, and 5 bases had no gene match. CDR3 in DNA: TGTGCCAGCAGCTTGGCCGCTAGCGGGCTCTACAATGAGCAGTTCTTC. Protein sequence: CASSLAASGLYNEQFF.

The CDR3 bases are TGTGCCAGCAGCTTAGTTTCCGAGACCCAGTACTTC. Encoded protein: CASSLVSETQYF. The rearrangement uses TRBV11-1 and TRBJ2-5; D gene uncertain. CDR1 is SGHAT, CDR2 FQDESV, per germline (reference sequence). CDR3 length equals 12 residues. The V end was cut by 1 base, the J end by 5 bases, with 5 bases between.

J is TRBJ2-4 and V is TRBV30; maybe TRBD1 (6 bases). V was cut by 0 bases and J by 0 bases, with 15 bases left in between. Germline values: CDR1 GTSNPN, CDR2 SVGIG (reference sequence). This CDR3 is built from 17 residues. DNA of the CDR3: TGTGCCTGGAGTGTATCCAACAGGGCACTAGCCAAAAACATTCAGTACTTC. This codes for CAWSVSNRALAKNIQYF.

This clone was picked up a small number of times. CDR3 in amino acids: CASSGGTVSYEQYF. The CDR3, as DNA: TGTGCCAGCAGTGGTGGGACAGTCTCCTACGAGCAGTACTTC. The chain carries TRBV25-1 and TRBJ2-7, with TRBD1 matching over 7 bases. Germline V CDR1 and CDR2: MGHDK, SYGVNS. J gave up 0 bases and V 4 bases, and 3 bases lay outside the gene matches. This CDR3 spans 14 amino acids.

The rearrangement links TRBV18 to TRBJ2-7; 12 bases agree with TRBD2. This CDR3 spans 18 amino acids. From germline, CDR1 is KGHSH and CDR2 LQKENI. The V gene end was trimmed by 3 bases and the J gene end by 0 bases; junction bases not matched to a gene: 9. For the CDR3, the DNA is TGTGCCAGCTCACCCACTCCCGGACTAGCGGGGAACTCCTACGAGCAGTACTTC. As protein: CASSPTPGLAGNSYEQYF.

With respect to this clone: The same CDR3 also results from other DNA sequences found in this sample. This sequence joins TRBV27 and TRBJ2-7, with TRBD2 as a possible D gene (5 bases). Germline assignment: CDR1 MNHEY and CDR2 SMNVEV (reference sequence). Trimming took off 2 bases at V and 2 bases at J, with 7 bases between the two ends. There are 13 residues in the CDR3. The CDR3 loop reads CASSLTGTYEQYF. Written as DNA, the CDR3 is TGTGCCAGCAGTTTAACCGGGACCTACGAGCAGTACTTC.

This rearrangement joins TRBV7-2 to TRBJ1-3; D is undetermined. Trimming removed 5 bases from V and 1 base from J, with 12 bases in between. This CDR3 has 15 amino acids. Germline CDR1 is SGHTA and CDR2 is FQGNSA. The CDR3 is CASSPELSSGNTIYF. In nucleotides, the CDR3 is TGTGCCAGCAGCCCAGAGCTCTCTTCTGGAAACACCATATATTTT.

This chain uses TRBV4-3 with TRBJ2-7; tentative D call: TRBD1 (6 bases). The CDR3 runs 13 residues. The V end was cut by 4 bases, the J end by 5 bases, with 12 bases between. Germline CDR1 and CDR2: LGHNA and YSLEER. In DNA form, the CDR3 reads TGCGCCAGCAGCCGAGTCAGGGGAAACGAGCAGTACTTC. Translation gives CASSRVRGNEQYF.

This rearrangement joins TRBV7-7 to TRBJ2-5; D gene ambiguous. Germline V gives CDR1 SSHAT, CDR2 FNYEAQ (reference sequence). This CDR3 is built from 14 residues. Trimming took off 0 bases at V and 4 bases at J, with 9 bases between the two ends. The CDR3 nucleotides are TGTGCCAGCAGCTTAGCCGGACGGCGAGAGACCCAGTACTTC. Protein sequence: CASSLAGRRETQYF.

The chain uses TRBV2 and TRBJ2-1; 13 bases line up with TRBD2. In germline, CDR1 is SNHLY, CDR2 FYNNEI. The CDR3 consists of 15 residues. Unmatched junction bases numbered 9, after V lost 8 bases and J lost 8 bases. The CDR3 DNA follows: TGTGCCAGCTCTACCACTAGCGGGAGGGGGGATGAGCAGTTCTTC. Residues: CASSTTSGRGDEQFF.

The rearrangement uses TRBV7-9 and TRBJ2-3; a possible D gene is TRBD1 (6 bases). This CDR3 comprises 16 residues. V lost 1 base, J lost 2 bases, and 13 bases lay in between. Germline CDR1 is SEHNR and CDR2 is FQNEAQ (reference sequence). CDR3 in DNA: TGTGCCAGCAGCTTAGTTGCGGACAGAGACACAGATACGCAGTATTTT. Amino acids: CASSLVADRDTDTQYF.

CDR3 protein: CASSYARTQYF. CDR3 nucleotide sequence: TGTGCCAGCAGTTACGCCAGGACCCAGTACTTC. The chain combines TRBV6-5 with TRBJ2-5; D is ambiguous. CDR1 MNHEY and CDR2 SVGAGI come from the germline V gene. Trimming took off 2 bases at V and 7 bases at J, with 5 bases between the two ends. The length of the CDR3 is 11 residues.

The chain combines TRBV6-4 with TRBJ2-7; D unclear. Trimming removed 6 bases at V and 5 bases at J, with 5 bases between. Per germline, CDR1 MRHNA and CDR2 SNTAGT. The CDR3 consists of 10 residues. This CDR3 reads CASSLNEQYF. The CDR3 coding sequence is TGTGCCAGCAGCCTCAACGAGCAGTACTTC.

The rearrangement links TRBV4-2 to TRBJ2-1; the match to TRBD2 covers 16 bases. Germline assignment: CDR1 LGHNA and CDR2 YNFKEQ. CDR3 length: 16 amino acids. With 2 bases clipped from V and 10 bases from J, the junction kept 5 bases outside the gene matches. The CDR3 loop reads CASSQSSGLAGGEQFF. In DNA form, the CDR3 reads TGTGCCAGCAGCCAATCCTCGGGACTAGCGGGAGGGGAGCAGTTCTTC.

The table lists this clone with a few counts. The chain combines TRBV20-1 with TRBJ1-6; D perhaps matches TRBD1 (5 bases). The CDR3 consists of 14 residues. Per the germline V gene, CDR1 is DFQATT and CDR2 is SNEGSKA (reference sequence). The germline V and J ends were trimmed by 3 bases and 9 bases, with 15 bases remaining between them. The CDR3: CSASAGPSVSPLHF. The CDR3 DNA is TGCAGTGCTAGTGCGGGACCGAGCGTTTCACCCCTCCACTTT.

This sequence joins TRBV19 and TRBJ2-1, with 7 bases that match TRBD1. Germline values: CDR1 LNHDA, CDR2 SQIVND (reference sequence). The CDR3 is made up of 14 amino acids. The junction had 10 bases not matched to a gene; V was cut back by 5 bases and J by 9 bases. CDR3 sequence: CASSFHTGAGEQFF. CDR3 sequence (DNA): TGTGCCAGTAGTTTCCACACAGGGGCGGGTGAGCAGTTCTTC.

A few counts support this clone. The chain recombines TRBV7-9 with TRBJ1-2; TRBD1 agrees at 8 bases. Germline CDR1 and CDR2: SEHNR and FQNEAQ (reference sequence). J gave up 4 bases and V 5 bases, and 9 bases lay outside the gene matches. The CDR3 is made up of 15 amino acids. The CDR3 nucleotides read TGTGCCAGCAGCCGGGGAGACAGGGGTCCCTATGGCTACACCTTC. It is translated as CASSRGDRGPYGYTF.

This sequence joins TRBV27 and TRBJ2-1; D is unclear. Germline values: CDR1 MNHEY, CDR2 SMNVEV (reference sequence). The CDR3 length is 11 residues. V was clipped by 6 bases and J by 4 bases, with 4 bases between them. The CDR3 bases are TGTGCCAGCAGCAGGTACAATGAGCAGTTCTTC. Translated: CASSRYNEQFF.

This chain joins TRBV13 and TRBJ2-3; D unresolved. Germline V gene data show CDR1 as PRHDT and CDR2 as FYEKMQ (reference sequence). Deletions cut 0 bases from V and 1 base from J, with 11 bases between. The CDR3 runs 16 residues. CDR3 in amino acids: CASSLGLLQGTDTQYF. The DNA of the CDR3 is TGTGCCAGCAGCTTAGGCCTATTGCAGGGCACAGATACGCAGTATTTT.

The V call is TRBV6-5, the J call TRBJ1-2; 11 bases map to TRBD1. Looked up from germline, CDR1 is MNHEY and CDR2 is SVGAGI. The J segment lost 7 bases and the V segment lost 7 bases, leaving 5 bases of the junction unmatched. This CDR3 contains 13 residues. CDR3 nucleotide sequence: TGTGCCAGCACCGGGACAGGGGGAGGTGGCTACACCTTC. Translated: CASTGTGGGGYTF.

Notes on this clone: A read error may produce the germline difference seen at one junction end. This chain connects TRBV4-1 to TRBJ2-1; 11 nucleotides line up with TRBD2. Germline-derived CDR1 and CDR2 are MGHRA and YSYEKL. The CDR3 covers 14 residues. The CDR3 loop reads CASSQQLRLAGQVF. DNA of the CDR3: TGCGCCAGCAGCCAGCAACTCCGACTAGCGGGACAAGTCTTC.